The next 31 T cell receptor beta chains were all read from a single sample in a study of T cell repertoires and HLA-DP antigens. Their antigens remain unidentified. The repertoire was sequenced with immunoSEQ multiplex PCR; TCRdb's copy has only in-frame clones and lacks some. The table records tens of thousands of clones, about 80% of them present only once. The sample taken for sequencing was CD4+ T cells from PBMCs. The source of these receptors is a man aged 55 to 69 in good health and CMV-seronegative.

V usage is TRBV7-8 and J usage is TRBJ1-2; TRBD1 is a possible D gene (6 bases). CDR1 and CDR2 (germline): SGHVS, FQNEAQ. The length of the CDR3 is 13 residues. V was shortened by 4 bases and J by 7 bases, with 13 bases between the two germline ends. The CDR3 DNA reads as TGTGCCAGCAGCTCCGACAGGATCGGTGGCTACACCTTC. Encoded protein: CASSSDRIGGYTF.

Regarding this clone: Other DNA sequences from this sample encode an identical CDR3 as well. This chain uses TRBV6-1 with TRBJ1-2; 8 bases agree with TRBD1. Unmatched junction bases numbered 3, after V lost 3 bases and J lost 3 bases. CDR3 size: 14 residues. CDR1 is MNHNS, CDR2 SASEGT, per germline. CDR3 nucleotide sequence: TGTGCCAGCAGTGAGGACAGGGATGACTATGGCTACACCTTC. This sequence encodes CASSEDRDDYGYTF.

As DNA, the CDR3 is TGTGCCAGCAGCCCGGAATGGGGGGCTAAAAGGACCTACGAGCAGTACTTC. Translation: CASSPEWGAKRTYEQYF. The V gene is TRBV7-8, the J gene TRBJ2-7, with D perhaps matching TRBD1 or TRBD2 (6 bases each). CDR3 length equals 17 residues. Trimming removed 5 bases at V and 2 bases at J, with 22 bases between. Germline V gene data show CDR1 as SGHVS and CDR2 as FQNEAQ.

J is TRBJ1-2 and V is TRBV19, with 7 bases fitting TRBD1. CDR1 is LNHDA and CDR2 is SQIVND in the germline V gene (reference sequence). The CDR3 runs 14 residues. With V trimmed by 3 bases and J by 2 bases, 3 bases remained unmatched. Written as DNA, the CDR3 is TGTGCCAGTAGTATGCGACAGGGCAACTATGGCTACACCTTC. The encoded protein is CASSMRQGNYGYTF.

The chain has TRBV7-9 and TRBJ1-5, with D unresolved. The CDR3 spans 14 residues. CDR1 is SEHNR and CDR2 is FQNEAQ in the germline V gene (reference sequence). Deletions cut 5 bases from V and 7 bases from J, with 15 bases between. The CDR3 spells CASSRGLAEQPQHF. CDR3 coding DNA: TGTGCCAGCAGCCGAGGACTCGCGGAGCAGCCCCAGCATTTT.

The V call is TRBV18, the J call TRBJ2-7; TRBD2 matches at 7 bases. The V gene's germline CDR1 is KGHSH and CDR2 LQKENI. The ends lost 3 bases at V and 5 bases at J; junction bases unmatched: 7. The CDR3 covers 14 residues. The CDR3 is CASSPNREADEQYF. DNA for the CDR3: TGTGCCAGCTCACCGAACCGGGAGGCCGACGAGCAGTACTTC.

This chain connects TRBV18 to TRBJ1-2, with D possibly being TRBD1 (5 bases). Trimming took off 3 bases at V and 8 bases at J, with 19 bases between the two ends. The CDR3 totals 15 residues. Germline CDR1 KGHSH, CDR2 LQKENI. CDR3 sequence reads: CASSPVLTGDRGYTF. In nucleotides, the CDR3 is TGTGCCAGCTCACCCGTGTTAACAGGAGACAGAGGCTACACCTTC.

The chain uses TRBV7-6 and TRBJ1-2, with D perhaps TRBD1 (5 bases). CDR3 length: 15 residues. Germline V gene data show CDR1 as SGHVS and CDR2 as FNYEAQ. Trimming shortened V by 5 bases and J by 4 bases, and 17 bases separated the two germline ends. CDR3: CASSHAVGGLYGYTF. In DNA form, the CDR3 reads TGTGCCAGCAGCCACGCCGTGGGGGGTCTCTATGGCTACACCTTC.

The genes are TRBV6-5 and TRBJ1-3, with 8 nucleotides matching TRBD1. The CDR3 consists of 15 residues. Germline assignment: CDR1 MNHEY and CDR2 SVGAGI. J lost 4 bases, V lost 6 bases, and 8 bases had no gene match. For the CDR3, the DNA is TGTGCCAGCAGGCTGACAGGGGAAGGAGGAAACACCATATATTTT. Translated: CASRLTGEGGNTIYF.

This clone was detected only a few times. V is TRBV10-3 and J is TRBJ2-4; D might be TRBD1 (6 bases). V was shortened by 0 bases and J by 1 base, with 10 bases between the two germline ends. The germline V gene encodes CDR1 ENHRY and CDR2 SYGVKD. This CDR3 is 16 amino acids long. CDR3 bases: TGTGCCATCAGTGAGTCTAGGGGGACGGCCAAAAACATTCAGTACTTC. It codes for CAISESRGTAKNIQYF.

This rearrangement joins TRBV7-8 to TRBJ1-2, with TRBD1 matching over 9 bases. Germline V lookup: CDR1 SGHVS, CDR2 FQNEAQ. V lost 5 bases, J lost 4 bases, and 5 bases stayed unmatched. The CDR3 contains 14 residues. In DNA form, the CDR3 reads TGTGCCAGCAGCCCGGGACAGGGCCCCTATGGCTACACCTTC. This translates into CASSPGQGPYGYTF.

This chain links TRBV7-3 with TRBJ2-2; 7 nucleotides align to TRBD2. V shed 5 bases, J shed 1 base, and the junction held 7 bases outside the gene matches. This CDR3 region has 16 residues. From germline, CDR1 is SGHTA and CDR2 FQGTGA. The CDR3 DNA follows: TGTGCCAGCAGCCTTAGTGGCGGGGGGAACACCGGGGAGCTGTTTTTT. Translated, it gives CASSLSGGGNTGELFF.

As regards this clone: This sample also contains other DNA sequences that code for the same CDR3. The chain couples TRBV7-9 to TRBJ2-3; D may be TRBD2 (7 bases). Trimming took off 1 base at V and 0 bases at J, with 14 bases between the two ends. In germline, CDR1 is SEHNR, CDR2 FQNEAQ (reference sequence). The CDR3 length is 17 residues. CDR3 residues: CASSLGTGGPSTDTQYF. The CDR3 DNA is TGTGCCAGCAGCTTAGGCACGGGGGGCCCAAGCACAGATACGCAGTATTTT.

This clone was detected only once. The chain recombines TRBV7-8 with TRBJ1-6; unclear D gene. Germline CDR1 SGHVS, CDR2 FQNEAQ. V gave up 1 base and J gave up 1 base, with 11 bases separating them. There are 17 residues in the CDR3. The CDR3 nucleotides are TGTGCCAGCAGCTTAGTCGGCCGGGGATCCTATAATTCACCCCTCCACTTT. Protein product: CASSLVGRGSYNSPLHF. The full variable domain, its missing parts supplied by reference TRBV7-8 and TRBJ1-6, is GAGVSQSPRYKVAKRGQDVALRCDPISGHVSLFWYQQALGQGPEFLTYFQNEAQLDKSGLPSDRFFAERPEGSVSTLKIQRTQQEDSAVYLCASSLVGRGSYNSPLHFGNGTRLTVT.

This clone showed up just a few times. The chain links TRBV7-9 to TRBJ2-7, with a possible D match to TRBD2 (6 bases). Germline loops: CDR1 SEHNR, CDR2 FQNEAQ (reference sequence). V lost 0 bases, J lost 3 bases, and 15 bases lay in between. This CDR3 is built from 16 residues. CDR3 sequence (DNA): TGTGCCAGCAGCTTAGCGAGTGGGGACGGGAGCTACGAGCAGTACGTC. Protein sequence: CASSLASGDGSYEQYV.

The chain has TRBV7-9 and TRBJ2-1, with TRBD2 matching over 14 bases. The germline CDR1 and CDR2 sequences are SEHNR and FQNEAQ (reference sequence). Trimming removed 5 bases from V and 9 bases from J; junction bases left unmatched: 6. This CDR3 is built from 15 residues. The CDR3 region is CASSPGTSGRGEQFF. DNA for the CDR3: TGTGCCAGCAGCCCCGGGACTAGCGGGAGAGGTGAGCAGTTCTTC.

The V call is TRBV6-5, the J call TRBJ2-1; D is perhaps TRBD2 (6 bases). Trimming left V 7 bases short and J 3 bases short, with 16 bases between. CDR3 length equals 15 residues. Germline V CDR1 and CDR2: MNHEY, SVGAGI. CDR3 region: CASKLEGAHYNEQFF. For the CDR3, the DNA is TGTGCCAGCAAATTGGAGGGCGCACACTACAATGAGCAGTTCTTC.

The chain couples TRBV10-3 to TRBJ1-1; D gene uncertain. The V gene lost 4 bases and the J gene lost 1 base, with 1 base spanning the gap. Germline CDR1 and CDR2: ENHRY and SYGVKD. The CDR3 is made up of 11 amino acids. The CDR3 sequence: CAISGNTEAFF. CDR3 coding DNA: TGTGCCATCAGTGGGAACACTGAAGCTTTCTTT.

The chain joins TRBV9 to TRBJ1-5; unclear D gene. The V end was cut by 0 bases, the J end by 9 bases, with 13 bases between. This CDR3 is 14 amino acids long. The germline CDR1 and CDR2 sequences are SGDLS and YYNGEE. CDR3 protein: CASSVESARGPQHF. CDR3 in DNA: TGTGCCAGCAGCGTAGAGTCGGCTCGGGGGCCCCAGCATTTT.

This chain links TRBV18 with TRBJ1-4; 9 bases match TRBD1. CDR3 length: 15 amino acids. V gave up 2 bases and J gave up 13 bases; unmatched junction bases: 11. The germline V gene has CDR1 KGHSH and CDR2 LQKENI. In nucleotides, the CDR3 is TGTGCCAGCTCACCAGGACAGGGGCTAATGAAAAGACTGTTTTTT. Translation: CASSPGQGLMKRLFF.

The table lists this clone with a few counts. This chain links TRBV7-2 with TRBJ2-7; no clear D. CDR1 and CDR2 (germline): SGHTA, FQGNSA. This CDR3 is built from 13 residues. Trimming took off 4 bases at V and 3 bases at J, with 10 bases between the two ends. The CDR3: CASSSQRNYEQYF. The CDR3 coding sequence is TGTGCCAGCAGCTCCCAAAGGAACTACGAGCAGTACTTC.

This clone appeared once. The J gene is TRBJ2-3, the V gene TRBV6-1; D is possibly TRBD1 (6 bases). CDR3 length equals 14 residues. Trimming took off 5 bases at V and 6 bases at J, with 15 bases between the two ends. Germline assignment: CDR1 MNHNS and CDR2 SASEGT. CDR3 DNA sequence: TGTGCCAGCAGTCCCCAGATCCAGGGGGATACGCAGTATTTT. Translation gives CASSPQIQGDTQYF.

CDR3 sequence reads: CASSESSNSPLHF. CDR3 nucleotide sequence: TGTGCCAGCAGTGAGAGCTCCAATTCACCCCTCCACTTT. The genes are TRBV6-1 and TRBJ1-6; D unresolved. V was shortened by 3 bases and J by 7 bases, with 7 bases between the two germline ends. Germline V CDR1 and CDR2: MNHNS, SASEGT. CDR3 length: 13 amino acids.

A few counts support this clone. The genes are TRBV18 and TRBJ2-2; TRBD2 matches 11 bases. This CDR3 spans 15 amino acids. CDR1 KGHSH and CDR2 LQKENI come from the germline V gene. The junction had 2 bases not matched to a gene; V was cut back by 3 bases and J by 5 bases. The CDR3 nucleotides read TGTGCCAGCTCACCGGGGACTAGCGGAACCGGGGAGCTGTTTTTT. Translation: CASSPGTSGTGELFF.

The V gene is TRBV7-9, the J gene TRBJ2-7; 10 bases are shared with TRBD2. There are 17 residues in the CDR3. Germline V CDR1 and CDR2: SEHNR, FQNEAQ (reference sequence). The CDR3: CASSLAGGSGRSEEQYV. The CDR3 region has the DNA TGTGCCAGCAGCCTAGCGGGTGGTAGCGGGAGGTCGGAGGAGCAGTACGTC.

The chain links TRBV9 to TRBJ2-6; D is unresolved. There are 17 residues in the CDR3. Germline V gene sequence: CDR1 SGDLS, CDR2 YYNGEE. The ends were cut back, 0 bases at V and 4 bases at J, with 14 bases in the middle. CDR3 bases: TGTGCCAGCAGCGTAGAGGGTCTGAAGCCCGGGGCCAACGTCCTGACTTTC. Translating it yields CASSVEGLKPGANVLTF.

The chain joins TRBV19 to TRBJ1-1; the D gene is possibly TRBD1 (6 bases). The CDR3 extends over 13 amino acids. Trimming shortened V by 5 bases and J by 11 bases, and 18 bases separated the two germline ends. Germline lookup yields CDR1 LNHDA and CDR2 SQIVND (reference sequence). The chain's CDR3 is CASSPAGALFAFF. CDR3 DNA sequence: TGTGCCAGTAGTCCGGCAGGGGCCCTGTTTGCTTTCTTT. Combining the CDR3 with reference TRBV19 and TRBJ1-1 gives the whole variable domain DGGITQSPKYLFRKEGQNVTLSCEQNLNHDAMYWYRQDPGQGLRLIYYSQIVNDFQKGDIAEGYSVSREKKESFPLTVTSAQKNPTAFYLCASSPAGALFAFFGQGTRLTVV.

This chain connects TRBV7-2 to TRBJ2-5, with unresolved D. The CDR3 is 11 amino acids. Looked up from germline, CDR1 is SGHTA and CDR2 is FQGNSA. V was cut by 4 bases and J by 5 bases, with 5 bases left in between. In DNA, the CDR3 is TGTGCCAGCAGCTCCGAGGAGACCCAGTACTTC. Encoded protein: CASSSEETQYF.

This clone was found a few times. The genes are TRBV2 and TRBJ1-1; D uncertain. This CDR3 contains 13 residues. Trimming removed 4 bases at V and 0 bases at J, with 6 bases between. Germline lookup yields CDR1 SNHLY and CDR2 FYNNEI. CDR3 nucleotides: TGTGCCAGCAGTGGCGAGGTGAACACTGAAGCTTTCTTT. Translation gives CASSGEVNTEAFF.

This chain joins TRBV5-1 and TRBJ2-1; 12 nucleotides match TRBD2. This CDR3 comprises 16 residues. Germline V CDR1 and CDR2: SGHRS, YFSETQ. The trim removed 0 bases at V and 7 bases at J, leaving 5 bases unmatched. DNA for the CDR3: TGCGCCAGCAGCTTGGCCCTAGCGGGGGGGCGAAATGAGCAGTTCTTC. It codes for CASSLALAGGRNEQFF.

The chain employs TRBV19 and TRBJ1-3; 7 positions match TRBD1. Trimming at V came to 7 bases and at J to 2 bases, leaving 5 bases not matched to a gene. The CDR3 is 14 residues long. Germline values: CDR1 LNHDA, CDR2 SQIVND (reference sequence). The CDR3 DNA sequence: TGTGCCAGTACCCTGGGACAGCCTGGAAACACCATATATTTT. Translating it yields CASTLGQPGNTIYF.